Here is one T cell receptor (beta chain) with its context. Its matching antigen is unknown. TCR beta VDJ and CDR3 profiling used genomic DNA as template. MiXCR was run by TCRdb on the reads, yielding one entry per CDR3 protein. The data show 160,000 or so distinct CDR3 sequences, roughly 48% seen once. The authors sequenced patients whose flow cytometry had shown CD8+CD57+ cell expansion. Severe acquired aplastic anemia was present in all patients. This sample stems from a study of CD8+CD57+ T cells in acquired aplastic anemia. Study-wide points: Sharing between patients and controls was observed for some 27 CD8+ CDR3 sequences.

Per the germline V gene, CDR1 is SGDLS and CDR2 is YYNGEE. The germline V and J ends were trimmed by 0 bases and 2 bases, with 14 bases remaining between them. The CDR3 covers 16 residues. This TCR derives from a human donor with aplastic anemia. The J gene is TRBJ1-1, the V gene TRBV9; the D gene is possibly TRBD1 (5 bases). The sequenced sample was sorted CD4+, CD8+, or CD8+CD57+ T cells (not recorded which) from PBMCs. CDR3 sequence reads: CASSVGGGANNTEAFF. The DNA for the CDR3 is TGTGCCAGCAGCGTAGGAGGTGGGGCCAACAACACTGAAGCTTTCTTT.